These T cell receptor beta chains were read from a single sample in a study of blood T cell repertoires in COVID-19. TCRdb keeps only in-frame clones here, not all; method: immunoSEQ multiplex PCR. The sample lists about 110,000 clones; more than 70% were seen once. Sequenced input: peripheral blood. The receptors come from a woman in her fifties or sixties with acute or convalescent COVID-19. Both conserved end residues are part of each CDR3. Each record gives: D gene, V gene, J gene, clone size, CDR3 protein, CDR3 DNA. A D gene is named only where the DNA matches it firmly. The size entry is marked missing in some rows and otherwise reads once, few, many or a size class.

TRBD2,TRBV27,TRBJ2-1,.,CASSLSWTSGYNEQFF,TGTGCCAGCAGTTTATCCTGGACTAGCGGTTACAATGAGCAGTTCTTC
TRBD2,TRBV11-2,TRBJ2-3,.,CASSETSGVADTQYF,TGTGCCAGCAGCGAGACTAGCGGGGTAGCAGATACGCAGTATTTT
TRBD2,TRBV6-1,TRBJ2-7,.,CASSEIRTGTSGYEQYF,TGTGCCAGCAGTGAAATCCGAACGGGAACTAGCGGCTACGAGCAGTACTTC
TRBD1,TRBV28,TRBJ1-4,.,CASSSRDRGFGKLFF,TGTGCCAGCAGCTCCCGGGACAGGGGGTTTGGAAAACTGTTTTTT
.,TRBV21-1,TRBJ2-6,few,CASSNRGWRANVLTF,TGTGCCAGCAGCAATAGGGGGTGGCGGGCCAACGTCCTGACTTTC
.,TRBV2,TRBJ2-7,.,CASRSLYEQYF,TGTGCCAGCAGGAGTCTCTACGAGCAGTACTTC
.,TRBV3-1/TRBV3-2,TRBJ2-3,.,CASSQGTVNTDTQYF,TGTGCCAGCAGCCAAGGGACTGTTAACACAGATACGCAGTATTTT
TRBD1,TRBV7-2,TRBJ2-7,.,CASSVGQGFYEQYF,TGTGCCAGCAGCGTAGGACAGGGATTCTACGAGCAGTACTTC
TRBD2,TRBV15,TRBJ2-1,.,CATSRDGTSGAYNEQFF,TGTGCCACCAGCAGAGATGGGACTAGCGGAGCCTACAATGAGCAGTTCTTC
.,TRBV3-1/TRBV3-2,TRBJ2-7,.,CASSPQAAQWEQYF,TGTGCCAGCAGCCCCCAAGCGGCACAATGGGAGCAGTACTTC
TRBD2,TRBV7-9,TRBJ2-5,.,CASSLEGLDRLAVETQYF,TGTGCCAGCAGCTTAGAGGGGCTGGACAGACTAGCGGTTGAGACCCAGTACTTC
.,TRBV5-4,TRBJ1-1,.,CASSPRGDDTEAFF,TGTGCCAGCAGCCCGCGGGGGGACGACACTGAAGCTTTCTTT
.,TRBV5-5,TRBJ2-1,.,CASSLMTGEHNEQFF,TGTGCCAGCAGCTTGATGACGGGAGAACACAATGAGCAGTTCTTC
TRBD2,TRBV29-1,TRBJ2-5,.,CSVGLAAQETQYF,TGCAGCGTTGGACTAGCGGCACAAGAGACCCAGTACTTC
.,TRBV6-5,TRBJ1-1,.,CASSYSTGSNTEAFF,TGTGCCAGCAGTTACTCGACGGGGTCGAACACTGAAGCTTTCTTT